This TCR beta chain derives from a study of blood T cells in healthy people across ages (dated by TCRdb to between 2014 and 2016). The study in broad terms: In model experiments, template switching captured about one uniquely barcoded TCR beta cDNA molecule for every two T cells. The study analyzed two additional independent replicas of 1 million unique cDNA reads from the same blood draw for two donors, one aged 18 to 30 and one aged 80 or older. Donors were grouped into four age groups: young (average roughly 16 years), middle-aged (about 38), aged (around 66) and long-lived (around 80). To avoid experimental bias, donors of different ages were randomly spread across the sequencing lanes. To track age-related changes in TCR beta repertoire diversity, the study relied on deep sequencing normalized with unique cDNA molecular identifiers. Beyond this particular receptor, the publication reports: Because the CMV infection status of the donors was unknown, age-related changes in expanded clonotypes may potentially have been confounded. Bulk unsorted PBMC profiling prevented conclusive comparison of naive and antigen-experienced compartments. A strong correlation was found between observed TCR beta diversity and the percentage of naive T cells measured by flow cytometry. Compared with the aged group, more naive CD4+ T cells, fewer expanded clones and increased TCR diversity were shown by the long-lived group, suggesting age selection. As age increased, observed TCR beta diversity per million T cells dropped in a roughly linear way, and a significant reduction was already evident by age approximately 40. Estimates of total diversity based on one million sequenced T cells were regarded as lower bounds and as underestimates.

Based on the germline V gene (reference sequence), the CDR1 and CDR2 sequences are SGHKS and YYEKEE. Including cysteine and phenylalanine, the CDR3 has 15 amino acids. The retained sequence is limited to the CDR3, 45 bases, with the frame set at the first base. Trimming accounts for 3 bases at V and 6 bases at J, while the number of junction bases matched to no gene is 9. Comments on this clonotype: Its antigen specificity is not known. No clone much larger than this one lies a single base away; base qualities are absent.

The library was prepared using 5' RACE. Sequencing relied on an Illumina HiSeq 2500. A second 7 to 11 cycle PCR used a sample-barcoded 5' primer and a J-beta primer mix. A unique molecular identifier was introduced onto each TCR beta cDNA molecule by a template-switch 5' adaptor carrying 12 random nucleotides. Each sample yielded at least 2.5 million CDR3-containing paired-end reads. First-strand cDNA synthesis was performed from all RNA using the Mint cDNA synthesis kit, with priming by a TRBC-specific oligonucleotide. All cDNA was treated with uracil-DNA glycosylase and then went through a first 18-cycle PCR with the universal primers M1SS and BC2_uni_R. The original pipeline was this. For normalization, 1 million high-quality reads were randomly selected from each sample, with every read carrying a distinct molecular identifier. Reads with shared molecular identifiers were discarded instead of being binned into consensus sequences. MiTCR, set to a Q25 quality threshold and the strictest error-elimination algorithm, was used for CDR3 identification, clonotype clustering and error correction. A nonparametric unseen species model with Euler transformation was used to estimate a lower bound on total TCR beta diversity. TCRdb trimmed public reads at Q25 via fastp, called clones via MiXCR and kept in-frame beta chains. Duplicate CDR3 protein sequences are folded into a single record with the most common DNA and genes. In this record, the V and J calls reflect TCRdb's handling and not the investigators' own analysis. For this sample the table gives some 550,000 distinct CDR3 sequences, of which around half were detected only once. The top ten clones comprise around 25% of the sample.

The 39 donors, aged about 6 to 100 years, were systemically healthy Caucasian individuals from Russia. Roughly 9 milliliters of peripheral blood were drawn from each donor into EDTA-treated Vacutainer tubes. Ficoll-Paque density-gradient centrifugation was used to isolate PBMCs, with at least 6.5 million per sample. Trizol reagent was used to extract total RNA from PBMCs, with at least 5.5 micrograms per sample. For every donor, an aliquot of PBMCs went through flow cytometry to measure the percentages of naive CD45RAhigh/CD27high T cells. Sequenced sample: blood. This clonotype was obtained from a man aged 80 or over in good health. Recombination linked TRBV5-5 to TRBJ2-1; 7 nucleotides in the junction match TRBD1. Here is the DNA: TGTGCCAGCAGCTCTTATGGGACAGCCGCCAATGAGCAGTTCTTC. It specifies CASSSYGTAANEQFF.